This T cell receptor beta chain stems from a study of shared clonotypes between healthy human individuals. About this clone itself: In the same sample, other DNA sequences code for this CDR3.

The CDR3 totals 15 residues. Germline loops: CDR1 SGHTA, CDR2 FQGNSA. Losses at the gene ends were 3 bases for V and 2 bases for J; bases not matched to a gene: 4. Sequencing was performed with immunoSEQ multiplex PCR; in TCRdb, only in-frame clones are kept and a portion is missing. The profile shows more than 600,000 clones, approximately 90% of them singletons. The naive CD8 subset, CD45RO-negative cells positively selected for CCR7, excluded terminally differentiated effector memory CD45RA+ cells. V usage is TRBV7-2 and J usage is TRBJ2-1; 7 bases agree with TRBD2. The sample consisted of naive CD8+ T cells sorted from blood. The clonotype comes from a man aged 25-40 years in good health. The CDR3 nucleotides are TGTGCCAGCAGCTTGGGCGGGAGCCCCTACAATGAGCAGTTCTTC. Translating it yields CASSLGGSPYNEQFF.